One sample yielded the 10 T cell receptor beta chains listed below, sequenced in a study of cytomegalovirus exposure and HLA in healthy donors. Researchers ran the PCR with 60 Vbeta and 13 Jbeta primers. Using immunoSEQ multiplex PCR, the repertoire was profiled, and TCRdb retains in-frame clones only, with some absent. The sample carries about 260,000 clones, about 75% recorded once. The specimen sequenced was PBMCs. These TCRs come from a female donor in good health and CMV-seronegative.

V is TRBV10-3 and J is TRBJ1-3, with 9 bases lining up with TRBD1. This CDR3 contains 16 residues. CDR1 is ENHRY and CDR2 is SYGVKD in the germline V gene. V lost 7 bases, J lost 2 bases, and 9 bases stayed unmatched. CDR3 sequence reads: CAINVVGQGPGNTIYF. CDR3 DNA: TGTGCCATCAATGTTGTCGGACAGGGGCCTGGAAACACCATATATTTT.

The chain has TRBV18 and TRBJ1-4; D may be TRBD1 (5 bases). Germline CDR1 KGHSH, CDR2 LQKENI. The CDR3 has 15 amino acids. Trimming stripped 3 bases from V and 7 bases from J, with 15 bases between. CDR3 DNA: TGTGCCAGCTCACCGGCGGGGCGGGAGATTGAAAAACTGTTTTTT. Translation gives CASSPAGREIEKLFF.

Only a few counts were recorded for this clone. The chain links TRBV4-2 to TRBJ1-1; D gene ambiguous. V lost 4 bases to trimming and J lost 2 bases, with 14 bases between them. The V gene's germline CDR1 is LGHNA and CDR2 YNFKEQ. This CDR3 has 15 residues. The CDR3 DNA sequence: TGTGCCAGCAGCCCAGGCGGGTCTATCAACACTGAAGCTTTCTTT. Amino acids: CASSPGGSINTEAFF.

Comment on this clone: The same CDR3 is also encoded by other DNA sequences in this sample. V usage is TRBV18 and J usage is TRBJ1-6; D unresolved. CDR1 and CDR2 from the germline V gene are KGHSH and LQKENI. The CDR3 loop spans 12 amino acids. V was cut by 3 bases and J by 7 bases, with 4 bases left in between. CDR3 DNA: TGTGCCAGCTCACCGTCGAATTCACCCCTCCACTTT. Its protein is CASSPSNSPLHF. Complete variable domain (other parts from reference TRBV18 and TRBJ1-6): NAGVMQNPRHLVRRRGQEARLRCSPMKGHSHVYWYRQLPEEGLKFMVYLQKENIIDESGMPKERFSAEFPKEGPSILRIQQVVRGDSAAYFCASSPSNSPLHFGNGTRLTVT.

In this sample, this clone turned up a few times. The rearrangement uses TRBV28 and TRBJ2-5; a weak D match, TRBD2 (6 bases). Deletions cut 2 bases from V and 7 bases from J, with 14 bases between. The CDR3 covers 14 residues. Germline V gene sequence: CDR1 MDHEN, CDR2 SYDVKM. CDR3 protein: CASSLSGPSGTQYF. The CDR3 bases are TGTGCCAGCAGTTTAAGCGGGCCGAGCGGGACCCAGTACTTC.

This chain joins TRBV4-2 and TRBJ2-1; TRBD2 matches at 13 bases. Germline loops: CDR1 LGHNA, CDR2 YNFKEQ. The V segment lost 3 bases and the J segment 9 bases; nucleotides outside the gene matches: 11. The CDR3 is 17 amino acids. CDR3 protein: CASSHIRGTSGTIEQFF. The CDR3 nucleotides are TGTGCCAGCAGCCACATTAGGGGGACTAGCGGGACTATTGAGCAGTTCTTC.

This clone has only a few counts. The chain carries TRBV5-8 and TRBJ1-1, with D unresolved. Germline V gene lookup returns CDR1 SGHTS and CDR2 YDEGEE. Trimming pared 4 bases from V and 4 bases from J, leaving 8 bases between. This CDR3 is 12 amino acids long. CDR3 DNA sequence: TGTGCCAGCAGCCGGTCGGGCACTGAAGCTTTCTTT. Amino acid sequence: CASSRSGTEAFF.

The chain carries TRBV19 and TRBJ2-5, with 9 bases aligning to TRBD2. This CDR3 region has 16 residues. V was clipped by 0 bases and J by 2 bases; unmatched bases: 4. CDR1 and CDR2 from the germline V gene are LNHDA and SQIVND (reference sequence). CDR3 sequence reads: CASSIDRLAGQETQYF. Here the CDR3 DNA reads TGTGCCAGTAGTATAGATCGTCTAGCGGGGCAAGAGACCCAGTACTTC.

DNA of the CDR3: TGCGCCAGCAGCCCCTTCCGATCTACGCCTGGTTCACCCCTCCACTTT. Protein sequence: CASSPFRSTPGSPLHF. This chain connects TRBV4-1 to TRBJ1-6; D gene unclear. Germline lookup yields CDR1 MGHRA and CDR2 YSYEKL. This CDR3 has 16 amino acids. V was trimmed by 4 bases and J by 9 bases, leaving 19 bases between them.

The rearrangement uses TRBV11-2 and TRBJ2-5; 10 nucleotides align to TRBD1. CDR3 size: 15 residues. J lost 7 bases, V lost 5 bases, and 10 bases had no gene match. Germline V CDR1 and CDR2: SGHAT, FQNNGV. The CDR3 DNA sequence: TGTGCCAGCAGCCCGGGACAGGGGCTTCATGCGACCCAGTACTTC. It specifies CASSPGQGLHATQYF.